This TCR beta chain was obtained from a study of long-term antiretroviral therapy in people with HIV. Overall study results and limits: It was not possible to obtain data on ART adherence, viral resistance or therapy changes.

Germline assignment: CDR1 ENHRY and CDR2 SYGVKD. V trimming: 0 bases; J trimming: 2 bases; junction bases outside the gene matches: 9. CDR3 length: 18 amino acids. Comments on this clone: Its matching antigen is unknown.

Specimens retained about 0.95-11 million cryopreserved PBMC preceding DNA extraction. The libraries were made with immunoSEQ v3.0 at survey level. The table came from immunoSEQ multiplex PCR; TCRdb's copy has only in-frame clones and leaves some out. The sample holds fewer than 20,000 clones, about 81% seen once. The clonotype originates from a woman aged 50 to 60 with HIV. Sequenced material: unsorted PBMCs, taken 0.3 years after starting antiretroviral therapy. The chain carries TRBV10-3 and TRBJ2-2; 7 bases agree with TRBD1. The CDR3 DNA reads TGTGCCATCAGTGAGTCCCCCTCACAGGGGTCAAACACCGGGGAGCTGTTTTTT. Protein product: CAISESPSQGSNTGELFF.